In this sample, the clone carrying this TCR beta chain turned up many times. The V end was cut by 0 bases, the J end by 5 bases, with 13 bases between. The germline V gene encodes CDR1 LGHDT and CDR2 YNNKEL (reference sequence). The CDR3 spans 15 residues. The study amplified TCR beta CDR3 regions using RNA transcripts. First-round RT-PCR used HTBI primers; second-round multiplex PCR followed. TCRdb analysed the multiplex PCR reads with MiXCR anew, one entry per CDR3 protein. The data contain about 210,000 distinct CDR3 sequences, 25% to 35% of them singletons. The data were obtained in a study of Graves' ophthalmopathy and Graves' hyperthyroidism.

The source material was peripheral blood. The origin of this receptor is a man between 45 and 60 years old with Graves' ophthalmopathy. V gene TRBV3-1 combines with J gene TRBJ1-1; D unclear. The CDR3 is CASSQDGGEGTEAFF. CDR3 nucleotide sequence: TGTGCCAGCAGCCAAGACGGCGGGGAGGGAACTGAAGCTTTCTTT.